Following are 3 T cell receptor beta chains from one sample sequenced in a study of blood T cell repertoires in COVID-19. Measured with immunoSEQ multiplex PCR; TCRdb has only the in-frame clones, and not every one. The data hold tens of thousands of clones, with around 80% observed a single time. Sequences were obtained from peripheral blood. Receptors were obtained from a man aged 30 to 45 with COVID-19, enrolled during active disease.

This clone was seen a handful of times. J is TRBJ1-6 and V is TRBV28; TRBD1 matches 7 bases. Per germline, CDR1 MDHEN and CDR2 SYDVKM. V was clipped by 4 bases and J by 10 bases; unmatched bases: 16. The CDR3 is made up of 17 amino acids. The CDR3 sequence is CASSSLDRAFRGSPLHF. CDR3 bases: TGTGCCAGCAGTTCCTTAGACAGGGCGTTCAGAGGATCACCCCTCCACTTT.

The chain carries TRBV19 and TRBJ1-6; no clear D gene. Germline CDR1 and CDR2: LNHDA and SQIVND (reference sequence). The V and J ends lost 6 bases and 9 bases respectively, with 12 bases between them. The CDR3 consists of 13 residues. The CDR3 coding sequence is TGTGCCAGTAGAGGAGTGCGGGGTTCACCCCTCCACTTT. The encoded protein is CASRGVRGSPLHF. Supplemented by reference TRBV19 and TRBJ1-6, the full variable domain reads DGGITQSPKYLFRKEGQNVTLSCEQNLNHDAMYWYRQDPGQGLRLIYYSQIVNDFQKGDIAEGYSVSREKKESFPLTVTSAQKNPTAFYLCASRGVRGSPLHFGNGTRLTVT.

The chain couples TRBV7-3 to TRBJ2-5; D might be TRBD2 (5 bases). The germline V gene has CDR1 SGHTA and CDR2 FQGTGA. This CDR3 comprises 13 residues. V was shortened by 3 bases and J by 4 bases, with 9 bases between the two germline ends. The CDR3 DNA follows: TGTGCCAGCAGCTTTAGCGCCCTAGAGACCCAGTACTTC. This translates into CASSFSALETQYF.